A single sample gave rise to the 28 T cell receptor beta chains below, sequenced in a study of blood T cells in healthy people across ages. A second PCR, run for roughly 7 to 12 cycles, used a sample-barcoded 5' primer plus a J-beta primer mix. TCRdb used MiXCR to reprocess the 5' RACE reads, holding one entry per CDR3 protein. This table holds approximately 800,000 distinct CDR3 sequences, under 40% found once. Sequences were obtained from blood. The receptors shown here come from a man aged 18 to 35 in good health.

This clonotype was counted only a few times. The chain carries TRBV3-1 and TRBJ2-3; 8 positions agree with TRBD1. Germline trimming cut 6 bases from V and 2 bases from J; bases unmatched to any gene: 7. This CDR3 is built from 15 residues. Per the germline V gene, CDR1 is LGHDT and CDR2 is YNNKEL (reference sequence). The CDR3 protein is CASSLEDRVTDTQYF. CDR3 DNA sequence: TGTGCCAGCAGTCTCGAGGACAGGGTCACAGATACGCAGTATTTT.

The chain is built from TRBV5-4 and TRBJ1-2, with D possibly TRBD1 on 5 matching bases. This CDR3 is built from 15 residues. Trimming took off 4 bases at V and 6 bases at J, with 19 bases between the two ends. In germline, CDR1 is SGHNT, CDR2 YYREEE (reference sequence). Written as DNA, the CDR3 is TGTGCCAGCAGCCAGACGGGACGGACTGCCCATGGCTACACCTTC. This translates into CASSQTGRTAHGYTF.

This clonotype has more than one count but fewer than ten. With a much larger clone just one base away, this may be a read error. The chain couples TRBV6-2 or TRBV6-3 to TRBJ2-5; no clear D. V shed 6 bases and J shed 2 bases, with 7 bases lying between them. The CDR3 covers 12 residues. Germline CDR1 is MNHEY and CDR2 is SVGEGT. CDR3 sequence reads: CASRYGQETQYF. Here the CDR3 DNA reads TGTGCCAGCAGGTACGGTCAAGAGACCCAGTACTTC.

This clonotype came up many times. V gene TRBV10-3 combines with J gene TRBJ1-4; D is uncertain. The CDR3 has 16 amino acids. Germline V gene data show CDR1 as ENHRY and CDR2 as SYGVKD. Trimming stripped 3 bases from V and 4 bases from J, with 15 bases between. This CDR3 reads CAISEEPREHNEKLFF. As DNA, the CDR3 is TGTGCCATCAGTGAAGAGCCACGGGAACATAATGAAAAACTGTTTTTT.

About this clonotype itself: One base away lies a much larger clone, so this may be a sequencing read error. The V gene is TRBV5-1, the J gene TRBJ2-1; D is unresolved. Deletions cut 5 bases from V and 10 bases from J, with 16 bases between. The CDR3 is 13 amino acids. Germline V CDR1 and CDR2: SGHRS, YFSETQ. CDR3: CASRNSDSYEQFF. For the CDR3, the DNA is TGCGCCAGCAGGAACAGCGACTCCTACGAGCAGTTCTTC.

In nucleotides, the CDR3 is TGTGCCAGCAGCGCTTTAGGGGCACCTTCCTACGAGCAGTACTTC. Amino acids: CASSALGAPSYEQYF. This rearrangement joins TRBV7-2 to TRBJ2-7, with D possibly being TRBD1 (5 bases). The germline V gene encodes CDR1 SGHTA and CDR2 FQGNSA. This CDR3 is 15 amino acids long. V lost 5 bases to trimming and J lost 1 base, with 15 bases between them.

DNA of the CDR3: TGTGCCAGCAGCCAAGGGCAGCTGAATGAAAAACTGTTTTTT. It translates to CASSQGQLNEKLFF. The genes are TRBV4-2 and TRBJ1-4; D remains unclear. The length of the CDR3 is 14 residues. The V gene lost 1 base and the J gene lost 5 bases, with 8 bases spanning the gap. Germline V lookup: CDR1 LGHNA, CDR2 YNFKEQ.

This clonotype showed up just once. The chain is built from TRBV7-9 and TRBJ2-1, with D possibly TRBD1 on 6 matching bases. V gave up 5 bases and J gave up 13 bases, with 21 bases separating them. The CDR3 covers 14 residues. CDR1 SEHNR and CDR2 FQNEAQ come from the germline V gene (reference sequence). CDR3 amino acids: CASSLVGGQETQFF. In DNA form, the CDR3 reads TGTGCCAGCAGCCTGGTTGGGGGCCAAGAGACCCAGTTCTTC. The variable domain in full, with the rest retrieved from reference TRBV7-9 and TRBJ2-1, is DTGVSQNPRHKITKRGQNVTFRCDPISEHNRLYWYRQTLGQGPEFLTYFQNEAQLEKSRLLSDRFSAERPKGSFSTLEIQRTEQGDSAMYLCASSLVGGQETQFFGPGTRLTVL.

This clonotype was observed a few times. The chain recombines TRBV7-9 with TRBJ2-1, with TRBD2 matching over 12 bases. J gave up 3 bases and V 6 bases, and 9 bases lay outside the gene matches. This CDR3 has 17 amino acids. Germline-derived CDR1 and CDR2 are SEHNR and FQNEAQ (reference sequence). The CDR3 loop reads CASRGPGTSGYYNEQFF. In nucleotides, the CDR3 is TGTGCCAGCAGGGGTCCCGGGACTAGCGGGTACTACAATGAGCAGTTCTTC.

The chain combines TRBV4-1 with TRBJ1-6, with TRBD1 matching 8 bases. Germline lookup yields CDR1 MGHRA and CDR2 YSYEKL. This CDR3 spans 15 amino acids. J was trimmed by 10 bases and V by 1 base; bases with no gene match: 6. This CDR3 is CASSQGSGTGSPLHF. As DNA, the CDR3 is TGCGCCAGCAGCCAAGGGTCTGGGACAGGCTCACCCCTCCACTTT.

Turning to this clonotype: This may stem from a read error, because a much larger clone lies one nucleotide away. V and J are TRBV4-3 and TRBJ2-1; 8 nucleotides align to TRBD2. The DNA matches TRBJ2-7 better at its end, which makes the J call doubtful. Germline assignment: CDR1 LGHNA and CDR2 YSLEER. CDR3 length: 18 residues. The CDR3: CASSQVFPGGSSYNEQYF. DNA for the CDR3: TGCGCCAGCAGCCAAGTGTTTCCGGGGGGGAGCTCCTACAATGAGCAGTACTTC.

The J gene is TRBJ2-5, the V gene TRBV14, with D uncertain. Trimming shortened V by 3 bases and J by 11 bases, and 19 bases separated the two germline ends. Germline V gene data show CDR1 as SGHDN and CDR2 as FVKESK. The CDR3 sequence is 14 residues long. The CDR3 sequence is CASSHVTVYNEQYF. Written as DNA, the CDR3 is TGTGCCAGCAGCCACGTAACAGTATACAATGAGCAGTACTTC.

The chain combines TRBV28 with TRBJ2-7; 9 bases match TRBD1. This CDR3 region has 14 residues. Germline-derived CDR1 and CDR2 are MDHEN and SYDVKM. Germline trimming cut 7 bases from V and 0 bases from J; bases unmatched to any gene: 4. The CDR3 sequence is CASIRQGGSYEQYF. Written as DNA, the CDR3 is TGTGCCAGCATCAGACAGGGGGGCTCCTACGAGCAGTACTTC.

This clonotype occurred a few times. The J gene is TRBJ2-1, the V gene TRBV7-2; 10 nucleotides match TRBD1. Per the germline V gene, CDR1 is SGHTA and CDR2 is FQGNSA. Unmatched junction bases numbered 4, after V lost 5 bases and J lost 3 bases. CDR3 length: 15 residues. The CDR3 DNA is TGTGCCAGCAGCATCCGGGACAGGGGCTACAATGAGCAGTTCTTC. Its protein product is CASSIRDRGYNEQFF.

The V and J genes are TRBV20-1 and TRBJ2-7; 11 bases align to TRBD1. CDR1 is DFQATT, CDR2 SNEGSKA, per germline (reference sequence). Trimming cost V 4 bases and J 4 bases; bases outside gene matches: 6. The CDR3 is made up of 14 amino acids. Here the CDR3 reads CSATRDRGRYEQYF. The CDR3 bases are TGCAGTGCTACTCGGGACAGGGGGAGGTACGAGCAGTACTTC.

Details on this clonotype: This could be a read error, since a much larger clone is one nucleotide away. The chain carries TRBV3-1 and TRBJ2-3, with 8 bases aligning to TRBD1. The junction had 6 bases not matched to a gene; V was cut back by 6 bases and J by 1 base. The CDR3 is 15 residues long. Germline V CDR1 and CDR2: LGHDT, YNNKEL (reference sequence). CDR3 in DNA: TGTGCCAGCAGTTCCCAGGACAGGGGCACAGATACGCAGTATTTT. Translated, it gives CASSSQDRGTDTQYF.

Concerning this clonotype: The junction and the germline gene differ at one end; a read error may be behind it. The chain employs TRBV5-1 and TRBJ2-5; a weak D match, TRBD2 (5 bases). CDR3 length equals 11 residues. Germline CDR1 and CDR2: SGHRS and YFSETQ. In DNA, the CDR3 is TGCGCCAGCAGTTTGGACTCGTGGCAGTACTTC. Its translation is CASSLDSWQYF.

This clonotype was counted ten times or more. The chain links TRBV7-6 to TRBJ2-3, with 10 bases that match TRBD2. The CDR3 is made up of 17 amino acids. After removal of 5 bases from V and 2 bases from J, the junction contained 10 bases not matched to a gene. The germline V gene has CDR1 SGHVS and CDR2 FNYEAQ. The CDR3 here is CASSPGTSDTLTDTQYF. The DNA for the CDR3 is TGTGCCAGCAGCCCCGGGACTAGCGATACCCTCACAGATACGCAGTATTTT.

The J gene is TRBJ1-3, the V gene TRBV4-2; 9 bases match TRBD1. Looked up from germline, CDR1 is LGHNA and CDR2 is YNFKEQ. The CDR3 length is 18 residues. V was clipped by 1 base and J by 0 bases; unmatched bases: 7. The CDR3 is CASSQVPGQGFSGNTIYF. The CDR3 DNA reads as TGTGCCAGCAGCCAAGTCCCGGGACAGGGTTTCTCTGGAAACACCATATATTTT.

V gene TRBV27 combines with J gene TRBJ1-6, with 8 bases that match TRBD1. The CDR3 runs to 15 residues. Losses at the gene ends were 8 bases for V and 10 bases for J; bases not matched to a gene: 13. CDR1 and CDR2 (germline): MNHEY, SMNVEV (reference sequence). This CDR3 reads CASSYGQGTDSPLHF. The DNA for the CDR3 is TGTGCCAGCTCTTACGGACAGGGAACTGACTCACCCCTCCACTTT.

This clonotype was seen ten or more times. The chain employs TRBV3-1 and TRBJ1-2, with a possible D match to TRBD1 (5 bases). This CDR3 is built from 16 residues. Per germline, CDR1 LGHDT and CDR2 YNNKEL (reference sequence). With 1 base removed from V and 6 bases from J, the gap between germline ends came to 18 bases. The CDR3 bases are TGTGCCAGCAGCCAAGGAGACAGACTAACTTTGGATGGCTACACCTTC. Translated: CASSQGDRLTLDGYTF.

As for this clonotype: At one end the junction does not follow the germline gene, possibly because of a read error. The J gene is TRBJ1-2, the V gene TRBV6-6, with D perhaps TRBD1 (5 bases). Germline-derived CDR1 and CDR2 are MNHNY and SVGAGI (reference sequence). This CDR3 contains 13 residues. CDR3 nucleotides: TGTGCCAGCAGCACCGGGACGAACTATAGCTACACCTTC. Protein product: CASSTGTNYSYTF.

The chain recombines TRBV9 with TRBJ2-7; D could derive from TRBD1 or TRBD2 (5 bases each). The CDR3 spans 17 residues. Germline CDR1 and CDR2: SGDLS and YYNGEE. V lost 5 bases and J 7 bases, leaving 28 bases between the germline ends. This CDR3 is CASSDTTGTVNPNEQYF. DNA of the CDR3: TGTGCCAGCAGTGATACTACCGGGACGGTAAACCCAAATGAGCAGTACTTC.

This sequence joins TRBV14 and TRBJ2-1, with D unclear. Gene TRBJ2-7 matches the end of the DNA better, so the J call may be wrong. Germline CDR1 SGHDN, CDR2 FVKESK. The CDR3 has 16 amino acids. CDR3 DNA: TGTGCCAGCAGCCCCAATCATACGAGCCCCTACAATGAGCAGTACTTC. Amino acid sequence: CASSPNHTSPYNEQYF.

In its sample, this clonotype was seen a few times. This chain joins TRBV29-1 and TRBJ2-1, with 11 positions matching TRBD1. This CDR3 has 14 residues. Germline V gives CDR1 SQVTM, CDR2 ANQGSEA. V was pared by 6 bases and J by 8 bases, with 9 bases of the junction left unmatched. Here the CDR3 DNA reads TGCAGCGTCCAAAGGACAGGGGGCGCGGATGAGCAGTTCTTC. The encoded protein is CSVQRTGGADEQFF.

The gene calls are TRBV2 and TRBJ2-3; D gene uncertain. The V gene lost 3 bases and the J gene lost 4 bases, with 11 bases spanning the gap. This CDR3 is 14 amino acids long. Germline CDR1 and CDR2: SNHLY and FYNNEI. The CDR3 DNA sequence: TGTGCCAGCAGTGAGTTGTCCCGGGCAGATACGCAGTATTTT. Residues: CASSELSRADTQYF.

For the CDR3, the DNA is TGTGCCAGCAGTGACACGAAGGGACTAGCGGACTCCTACGAGCAGTACTTC. Its translation is CASSDTKGLADSYEQYF. The chain couples TRBV2 to TRBJ2-7, with 11 bases fitting TRBD2. Germline lookup yields CDR1 SNHLY and CDR2 FYNNEI. Trimming cost V 3 bases and J 0 bases; bases outside gene matches: 7. The CDR3 sequence is 17 residues long.

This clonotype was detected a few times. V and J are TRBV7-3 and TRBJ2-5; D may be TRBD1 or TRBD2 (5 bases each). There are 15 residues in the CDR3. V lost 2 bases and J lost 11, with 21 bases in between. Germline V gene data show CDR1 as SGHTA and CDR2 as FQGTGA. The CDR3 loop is CASSLAAGRRGEQYF. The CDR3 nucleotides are TGTGCCAGCAGCTTAGCGGCAGGGAGAAGAGGTGAGCAGTACTTC.